This record covers a single T cell receptor (beta chain). Its antigen is currently unknown. Trimming took off 5 bases at V and 11 bases at J, with 18 bases between the two ends. The CDR3 consists of 13 residues. The authors ran a second PCR of roughly 7 to 11 cycles using a sample-barcoded 5' primer and a J-beta primer mix. All samples gave at least 2.5 million CDR3-containing paired-end reads. From the 5' RACE reads, TCRdb called clonotypes with MiXCR, one entry per CDR3 protein. The table shows 700,000 to 850,000 distinct CDR3 sequences, with under 40% occurring only once. The record originates from a study of blood T cells in healthy people across ages. Study-level points and caveats: PBMCs went unsorted, and a conclusive naive versus antigen-experienced comparison was therefore prevented.

This receptor was taken from a man in his late teens or twenties in good health. Sequenced: blood. The gene calls are TRBV12-3 or TRBV12-4 and TRBJ2-5, with D perhaps matching TRBD2 (5 bases). CDR3 in amino acids: CASSTGRPGEQYF. CDR3 nucleotides: TGTGCCAGCAGTACCGGACGGCCCGGGGAGCAGTACTTC.